This T cell receptor beta chain is from a study of T cells expressing NK-cell markers (dated by TCRdb to 2019 to 2021). Concerning the study at large: In sorted CD3+CD56+NKG2C+, CD3+CD56+NKG2C- and CD3+CD56-NKG2C+ T-cell subsets from several donors, TCR beta-chain repertoires were profiled. Sequencing of the libraries produced 2 x 150 bp reads on Illumina HiSeq 2000/2500, MiSeq or NextSeq. The eight sequenced donors were randomly selected healthy volunteers, three men and five women. Among the eight sequenced donors, only one was HCMV-seronegative, while the other seven were HCMV-seropositive.

Regarding this clonotype: The clone's antigen remains unknown.

Overall study results and their limits: Whether the expanded NKG2C-expressing T cell clones were specific for HCMV antigens remained unclear. Those dominant clonotypes were again the most abundant among CD3+CD56-NKG2C+ cells in four donors, at roughly 28.3-65%. In a handful of donors, the dominant CD3+CD56+NKG2C+ clonotypes ranked among the top 10 CD8+ clonotypes, making up 1.0-7.0% of CD8+ T cells.

The CDR3 holds 17 amino acids from the cysteine to the phenylalanine. Only the protein sequence is given. From a lookup of the germline V gene, CDR1 and CDR2 are MNHEY and SVGEGT. For sequencing, an Illumina HiSeq 2000 was employed. 5'RACE template switching, by which a universal primer site and unique molecular identifiers were added, was used to make TCR beta cDNA libraries. cDNA synthesis was primed from the TCR beta constant segment, followed by two successive PCR amplification steps. In the authors' own workflow: MIGEC handled demultiplexing of the reads and grouping by UMI, while MiTCR was used to assemble and quantify clonotypes. To remove erroneous sequences, TCR cDNA sequences were retained only when supported by two or more reads. The tcR package was used for downstream repertoire analysis, and clonotypes were matched between fractions using CDR3 nucleotide sequence together with V segment. VDJmatch was used to annotate antigen specificity against VDJdb, with one amino acid substitution allowed in CDR3. Once TCRdb had reprocessed the reads, it stored one entry per CDR3 protein sequence and supplied no DNA. For this entry, the V and J calls and clone size follow TCRdb and not the study's own pipeline. This sample's table contains about 460,000 distinct CDR3 sequences. The ten largest account for more than 1.4% of the sample.

A commercial ELISA kit detecting HCMV-specific IgG in serum was used to determine HCMV serostatus. Peripheral blood mononuclear cells were isolated from blood by Ficoll density gradient centrifugation. The V gene is TRBV6-2 or TRBV6-3 and the J gene is TRBJ2-3; no DNA is available, so the TRBD2 call from TCRdb remains unchecked. Sequencing was performed on blood T cells: a sorted CD56 or NKG2C T cell subset, CD4+ or CD8+ T cells, or bulk PBMC T cells (not recorded which). The TCR was taken from a woman between 50 and 59 years old in good health. Donor details come from another sample of the same person, matched by shared clones. The CDR3 region reads CASSYEREGQFADTQYF.